This is a list of T cell receptor beta chains from one sample in a study of OX40 agonist ivuxolimab in advanced cancers. Using immunoSEQ multiplex PCR, the repertoire was profiled, and TCRdb retains in-frame clones only, with some absent. Of about 53,000 clones listed, nearly 90% are singletons. The sample in question was CD4+ or CD8+ T cells sorted from blood, obtained in a trial of the OX40 agonist ivuxolimab. The receptors derive from an adult with an advanced solid tumor such as melanoma, head and neck, liver or kidney cancer. Both conserved end residues are part of each CDR3.

v_call | cdr3_aa
TRBV5-1 | CASSLASASYNEQFF
TRBV9 | CASSVGPKETQYF
TRBV30 | CAWSPPGALGGEKLFF
TRBV29-1 | CSGKSLSDTEAFF
TRBV27 | CASSRTGGAGNEKLFF
TRBV5-1 | CASSKRGLAGGSDEQYF
TRBV7-2 | CASSLGFNEQFF
TRBV2 | CASSGVRGRNNEQFF
TRBV6-1 | CASSGEVASWDEQFF
TRBV11-2 | CASTPNTGLEGEQYF
TRBV28 | CASSSGQSYEQYF
TRBV19 | CASRTSGTGGGQGYGYTF
TRBV27 | CASRNMRSGTYEQYF
TRBV14 | CASSQTSGRITDTQYF
TRBV11-3 | CASSPNAGAGNTIYF
TRBV5-6 | CASSFDSSGRETQYF
TRBV19 | CASSFGTGTEKLFF
TRBV6-1 | CASASAGSGNTIYF
TRBV6-6 | CASSYGGSNYEQYF
TRBV10-3 | CAIRSGKTGELFF
TRBV6-1 | CATKTISNQPQHF
TRBV6-5 | CASSYSPGGTLDTQYF
TRBV6-1 | CASRLGQMNTEAFF
TRBV19 | CASKLDDSPYYEQYF
TRBV7-6 | CASTRNSGSGANVLTF
TRBV5-4 | CASSMTDGNTIYF
TRBV4-1 | CASSQRRGGLSNEQFF
TRBV28 | CASTHLAGGGMIGVF
TRBV6-5 | CASRKDRGPDTQYF
TRBV30 | CAWSAFIGRTSGRTPGEQFF
TRBV7-8 | CASAIDFGRYNEQFF
TRBV9 | CASSRGGTLLRETQYF
TRBV10-3 | CAIRASGGADTQYF